Sequencing of this TCR beta chain was carried out in a study of human T cells and chemical hapten exposure. General observations from the study: Patch test score was positively correlated with the counts of TCRs that had expanded at PT1.

Individual cDNA molecules had unique molecular identifiers attached to them by the library. Original methodology: Ranging from roughly 23,224 to 750,000, TCR counts per sample had a median value of around 100,000. TCRdb re-called the RACE reads with MiXCR, one entry per CDR3 protein. The V and J calls shown here were made by TCRdb, not taken from the authors' results. The sample has 200,000 to 300,000 distinct CDR3 sequences, 8.6% seen once; the top ten hold 2% to 3%. Between the trimmed V and J ends, which lost 1 base and 2 bases, there was a span of 13 bases. This CDR3 is 16 amino acids long. Germline CDR1 and CDR2: LGHDT and YNNKEL (reference sequence). This clonotype was seen only a few times. What it recognizes is unknown. The time point was: pre-sensitization, week 0. Treatment defined: therapeutic diphenylcyclopropenone sensitization with weekly scalp DPC.

This chain joins TRBV3-1 and TRBJ2-3; D not certain. The sequence was obtained from a woman aged 40 to 50 with alopecia areata. Some clones in this sample may be carry-over from other donors' samples. Here the sequenced sample was whole blood, taken in connection with sensitization to the hapten diphenylcyclopropenone (DPC). CDR3 protein: CASSQVPPWDTDTQYF. The CDR3 coding sequence is TGTGCCAGCAGCCAAGTCCCCCCTTGGGACACAGATACGCAGTATTTT.